A single sample is the source of the 3 T cell receptor beta chains below, sequenced in a study of beta chain features in type 1 diabetes. Expressed TCRB transcripts got sequenced, as all isolated RNA was reverse transcribed. The repertoire was sequenced with immunoSEQ multiplex PCR; TCRdb's copy has only in-frame clones and lacks some. The sample lists more than 300,000 clones, 10% to 15% occurring once. Sequencing used naive CD4+ T cells from blood. These receptors all come from a man between 18 and 29 years old in good health.

In its sample, this clone was seen a few times. The gene calls are TRBV6-5 and TRBJ2-3, with 9 bases identical to TRBD2. This CDR3 has 14 amino acids. The junction had 4 bases not matched to a gene; V was cut back by 6 bases and J by 3 bases. In germline, CDR1 is MNHEY, CDR2 SVGAGI. The DNA of the CDR3 is TGTGCCAGCAGGGCGGGGGGGCGAACAGATACGCAGTATTTT. Amino acids: CASRAGGRTDTQYF.

This clone occurred once. The V gene is TRBV6-6, the J gene TRBJ1-5, with D perhaps matching TRBD1 (6 bases). Germline V gives CDR1 MNHNY, CDR2 SVGAGI (reference sequence). This CDR3 has 15 amino acids. The V gene lost 6 bases and the J gene lost 7 bases, with 19 bases spanning the gap. This CDR3 is CASSSGQIRSQPQHF. The CDR3 region has the DNA TGTGCCAGCAGCAGCGGACAGATCCGGTCACAGCCCCAGCATTTT.

This clone was seen more than once but under ten times. The J gene is TRBJ1-1, the V gene TRBV29-1, with D tentatively TRBD1 (6 bases). The CDR3 has 14 residues. Trimming stripped 3 bases from V and 4 bases from J, with 15 bases between. From germline, CDR1 is SQVTM and CDR2 ANQGSEA. In DNA form, the CDR3 reads TGCAGCGTTGACAGCAGGGGATTCGTCACTGAAGCTTTCTTT. Its protein is CSVDSRGFVTEAFF.